This record looks at one TCR beta chain sequence and its context. Antigen specificity is unknown. Assay: immunoSEQ multiplex PCR; the TCRdb copy retains only in-frame clones and omits some. This repertoire shows around 78,000 clones, less than 85% found once; its top ten account for around 8%. This sample is drawn from a study of glioma-infiltrating T cells after dendritic cell vaccination. Study conclusions and caveats: Complete blood and tumor specimen sets were limited to few patients.

V lost 2 bases to trimming and J lost 2 bases, with 8 bases between them. This CDR3 has 14 residues. CDR1 and CDR2 (germline): LGHNA, YNFKEQ. Time point here: after dendritic cell vaccination, including at tumor progression/relapse. The V and J genes are TRBV4-2 and TRBJ2-3, with a weak D call TRBD1 (5 bases). This sequence was found in a human donor with glioblastoma. Sequences were derived from blood, sampled after dendritic cell vaccination. The CDR3 protein is CASSQYGATDTQYF. As DNA, the CDR3 is TGTGCCAGCAGCCAATATGGGGCCACAGATACGCAGTATTTT.